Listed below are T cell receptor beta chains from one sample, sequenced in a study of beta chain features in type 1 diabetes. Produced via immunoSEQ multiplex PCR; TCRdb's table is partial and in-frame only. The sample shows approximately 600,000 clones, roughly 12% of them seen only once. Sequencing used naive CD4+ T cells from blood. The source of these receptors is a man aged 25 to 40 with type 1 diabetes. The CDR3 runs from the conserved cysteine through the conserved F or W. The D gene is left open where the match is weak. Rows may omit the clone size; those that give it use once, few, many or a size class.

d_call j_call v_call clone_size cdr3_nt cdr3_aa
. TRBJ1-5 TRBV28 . TGTGCCAGCAGCCGCGAGGGGGTTAGCAATCAGCCCCAGCATTTT CASSREGVSNQPQHF
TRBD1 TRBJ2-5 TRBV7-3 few TGTGCCAGCAGCTTACAGGGGGCGAAGGAGACCCAGTACTTC CASSLQGAKETQYF
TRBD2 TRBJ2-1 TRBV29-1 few TGCAGCGTTGAAACCGGGACTAGCGGTTCCAATGAGCAGTTCTTC CSVETGTSGSNEQFF
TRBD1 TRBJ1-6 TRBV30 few TGTGCCTGGAGTACAACACGGACAGGGAATTCACCCCTCCACTTT CAWSTTRTGNSPLHF
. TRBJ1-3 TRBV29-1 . TGCAGCGTTGAAGATCGCGGGGGAGGCTCTGGAAACACCATATATTTT CSVEDRGGGSGNTIYF
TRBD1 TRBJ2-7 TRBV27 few TGTGCCAGCAGTTTTCCGGACAGGGCTTTGTGGGAGCAGTACTTC CASSFPDRALWEQYF
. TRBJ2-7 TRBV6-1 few TGTGCCAGCAGCCGGATCGGGACACCTTTTGGTGAGCAGTACTTC CASSRIGTPFGEQYF
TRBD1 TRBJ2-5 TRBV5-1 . TGCGCCAGCAGCCTCGGACAGGGAGGAGAGACCCAGTACTTC CASSLGQGGETQYF
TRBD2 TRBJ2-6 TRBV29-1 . TGCAGCGTTGAATCCCCGGGGGGTACTGGGGCCAACGTCCTGACTTTC CSVESPGGTGANVLTF
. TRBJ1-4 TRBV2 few TGTGCCAGCAGTGGAAACCTGCAGGCTAATGAAAAACTGTTTTTT CASSGNLQANEKLFF
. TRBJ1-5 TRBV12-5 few TGTGCTAGTGGAAACCGGCAGCCCCAGCATTTT CASGNRQPQHF
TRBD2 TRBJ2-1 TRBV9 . TGTGCCAGCAGAAAGACCGGGACTAGCGGGGTTAATGAGCAGTTCTTC CASRKTGTSGVNEQFF
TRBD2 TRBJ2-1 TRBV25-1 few TGTGCCAGCAGTCCCAGCGGGACGCGCAATGAGCAGTTCTTC CASSPSGTRNEQFF
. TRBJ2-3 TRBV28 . TGTGCCAGCACTAGGGGGGGTGAGACAGATACGCAGTATTTT CASTRGGETDTQYF
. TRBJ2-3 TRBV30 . TGTGCCTGGAGTGTACTGAACAGCCCCACAGATACGCAGTATTTT CAWSVLNSPTDTQYF
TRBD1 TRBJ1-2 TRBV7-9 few TGTGCCAGCAGCCTAAAACAGGGGACCAACTATGGCTACACCTTC CASSLKQGTNYGYTF
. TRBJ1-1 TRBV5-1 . TGCGCCAGCAGCTTAACAGAAAACACTGAAGCTTTCTTT CASSLTENTEAFF
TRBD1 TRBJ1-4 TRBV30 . TGTGCCTGGAGCGAGGGGGCGGAGGAAAAACTGTTTTTT CAWSEGAEEKLFF
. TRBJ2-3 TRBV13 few TGTGCCAGCAGCTGGATGGATACGCAGTATTTT CASSWMDTQYF
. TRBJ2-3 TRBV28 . TGTGCCAGCAGTCTCCAGTTCGGTACGCAGTATTTT CASSLQFGTQYF
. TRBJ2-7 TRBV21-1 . TGTGCCAGCAGCGGAACAGGGCCCGAGCAGTACTTC CASSGTGPEQYF
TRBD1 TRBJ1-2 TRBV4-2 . TGTGCCAGCAGCCAAGGGTACGTGACAGGGCGAGATGGCTACACCTTC CASSQGYVTGRDGYTF